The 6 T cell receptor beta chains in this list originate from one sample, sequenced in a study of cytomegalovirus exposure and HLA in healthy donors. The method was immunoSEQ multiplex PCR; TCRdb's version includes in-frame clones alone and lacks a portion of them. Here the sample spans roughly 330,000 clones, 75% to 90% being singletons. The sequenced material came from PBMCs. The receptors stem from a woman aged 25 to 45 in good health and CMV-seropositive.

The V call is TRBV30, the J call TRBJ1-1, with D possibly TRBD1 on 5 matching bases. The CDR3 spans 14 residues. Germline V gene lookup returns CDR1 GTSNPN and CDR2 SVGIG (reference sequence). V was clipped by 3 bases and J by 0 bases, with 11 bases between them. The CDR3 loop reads CAWRPTGLNTEAFF. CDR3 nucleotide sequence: TGTGCCTGGAGACCGACGGGGCTGAACACTGAAGCTTTCTTT.

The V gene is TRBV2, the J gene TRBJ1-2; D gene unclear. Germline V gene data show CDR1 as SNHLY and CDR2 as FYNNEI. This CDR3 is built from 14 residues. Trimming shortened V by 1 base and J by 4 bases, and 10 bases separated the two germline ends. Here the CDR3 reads CASSEVGSLYGYTF. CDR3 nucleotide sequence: TGTGCCAGCAGTGAAGTTGGGTCTCTCTATGGCTACACCTTC.

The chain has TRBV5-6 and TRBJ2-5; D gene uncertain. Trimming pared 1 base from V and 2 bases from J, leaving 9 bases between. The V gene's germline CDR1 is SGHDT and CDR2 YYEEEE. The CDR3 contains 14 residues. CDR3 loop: CASSLSVLQETQYF. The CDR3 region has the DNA TGTGCCAGCAGCTTGTCGGTCCTACAAGAGACCCAGTACTTC.

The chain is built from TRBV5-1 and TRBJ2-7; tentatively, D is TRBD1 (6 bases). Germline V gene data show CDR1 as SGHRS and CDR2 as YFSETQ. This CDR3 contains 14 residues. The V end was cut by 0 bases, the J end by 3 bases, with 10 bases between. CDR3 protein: CASSLGGQNYEQYF. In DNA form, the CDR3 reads TGCGCCAGCAGCTTGGGGGGGCAGAACTACGAGCAGTACTTC.

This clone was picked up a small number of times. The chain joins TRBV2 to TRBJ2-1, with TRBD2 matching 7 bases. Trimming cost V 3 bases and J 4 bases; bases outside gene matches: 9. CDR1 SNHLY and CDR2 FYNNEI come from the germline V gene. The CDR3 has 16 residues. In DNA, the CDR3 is TGTGCCAGCAGTGAGCCCCGGACTAGGCTTTACAATGAGCAGTTCTTC. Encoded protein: CASSEPRTRLYNEQFF.

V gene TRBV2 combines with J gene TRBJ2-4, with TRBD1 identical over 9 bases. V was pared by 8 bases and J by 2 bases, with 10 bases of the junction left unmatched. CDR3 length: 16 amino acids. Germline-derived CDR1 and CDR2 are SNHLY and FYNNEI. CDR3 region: CASRQGGTGTKNIQYF. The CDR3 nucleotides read TGTGCCAGCCGACAAGGCGGGACAGGGACCAAAAACATTCAGTACTTC.